The clone carrying this TCR beta chain was counted only a few times. What it binds is not known. This entry belongs to a study of T-cell reconstitution after alpha-beta-depleted transplantation in children. Broader study findings: T-cell numbers and diversity, one year after transplant, stemmed largely from T cells that were newly produced. The study traced high day-60 TCRbeta diversity in some patients to surviving recipient T cells and thymic progenitors. Reportedly, only several hundred clones from non-depleted graft cells drove alpha-beta T-cell counts at about two months.

Library preparation (for TCRbeta) was performed with unique molecular identifiers. TCRdb re-called the PCR reads through MiXCR, storing one row per CDR3 protein. Of some 600,000 distinct CDR3 sequences detected, around 13% appear once; the ten largest clones hold around 2.2%. Germline CDR1 reads LNHNV; CDR2 reads YYDKDF (reference sequence). The CDR3 has 17 amino acids. Trimming took off 1 base at V and 3 bases at J, with 18 bases between the two ends. The clonotype was recovered from a male patient under 18 who had a stem cell transplant for acute myeloid leukemia, so the T cells may come from the graft donor. V gene TRBV15 combines with J gene TRBJ2-5; D is unresolved. The sample in question was PBMCs, mostly from graft donor cells, obtained 360 days after TCRalphabeta/CD19-depleted stem cell transplant. CDR3 amino acids: CATSRGDHGHLKETQYF. DNA of the CDR3: TGTGCCACCAGCAGAGGCGACCATGGGCACCTAAAAGAGACCCAGTACTTC.